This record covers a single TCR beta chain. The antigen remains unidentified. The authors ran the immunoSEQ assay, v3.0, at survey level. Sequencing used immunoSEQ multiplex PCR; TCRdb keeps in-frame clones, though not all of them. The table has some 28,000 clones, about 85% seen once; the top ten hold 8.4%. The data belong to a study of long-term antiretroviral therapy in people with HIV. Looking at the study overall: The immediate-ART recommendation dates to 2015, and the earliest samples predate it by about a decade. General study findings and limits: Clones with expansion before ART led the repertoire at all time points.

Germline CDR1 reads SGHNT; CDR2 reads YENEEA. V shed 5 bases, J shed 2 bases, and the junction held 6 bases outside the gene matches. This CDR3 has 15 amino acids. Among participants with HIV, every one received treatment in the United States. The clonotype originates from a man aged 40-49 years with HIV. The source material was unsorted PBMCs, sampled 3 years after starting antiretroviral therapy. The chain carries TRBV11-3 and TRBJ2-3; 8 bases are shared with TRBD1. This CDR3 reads CASSRGTGVTDTQYF. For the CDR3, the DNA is TGTGCCAGCAGCCGCGGGACAGGAGTCACAGATACGCAGTATTTT.